This T cell receptor (beta chain) was recorded in a study of identical twins. One entry per CDR3 protein, called by TCRdb with MiXCR from the 5' RACE reads. The profile shows just over 500,000 distinct CDR3 sequences, about 20% of them singletons. Study results and limitations: Clonotypes of the beta chain that were abundant in cord blood carried fewer insertions (memory repertoires showed none). Cross-sectional statistics, not tracking of the same donors, supported the conclusions.

As for this clonotype: The antigen is undetermined.

All donors were healthy Caucasians. This sample was also put to use in a study of T cells expressing NK-cell markers.

The origin of this receptor is a woman under 30 in good health. Material for sequencing was CD4+ T cells sorted from blood.

CDR3 sequence (DNA): TGTGCCAGCAGCCCCATAGGGGCTCCAGAGACCCAGTACTTC. This sequence encodes CASSPIGAPETQYF. V is TRBV3-1 and J is TRBJ2-5, with D possibly matching TRBD1 (5 bases). V was pared by 4 bases and J by 4 bases, with 13 bases between. Germline V gene lookup returns CDR1 LGHDT and CDR2 YNNKEL (reference sequence). CDR3 size: 14 residues.